This entry is about one T cell receptor beta chain. Its antigen remains unidentified. The sample holds no much larger clone one base away, and base qualities are not on file. The CDR3, from cysteine to phenylalanine, totals 18 residues. The entry retains the CDR3 DNA only, 54 bases that are in frame from base 1. V loses 3 bases at its end and J loses 3 bases; junction bases beyond the gene matches: 16. According to the germline V gene, CDR1 reads WSHSY and CDR2 reads SAAADI. This record belongs to a study of long-term antiretroviral therapy in people with HIV (dated by TCRdb to between 2021 and 2024). The study in broad terms: Collection of the earliest samples took place about a decade ahead of the 2015 WHO recommendation for immediate ART, at a time when ART was typically delayed until CD4 counts fell. From some 28 adults with confirmed HIV infection, the cohort provided 150 to 200 cryopreserved PBMC samples, gathered serially across a mean of approximately six years (range 1-12). Test extractions of a monoclonal T-cell line alongside about 30 polyclonal samples showed no cross-contamination during QIAcube processing. This retrospective serial study examined whether starting ART and sustained HIV suppression were associated with changes in the composition and diversity of the TRB repertoire in peripheral blood. About 35% of the 30 participants with HIV were female. What the work shows at the level of the full study, not this receptor alone: Since PBMC availability was limited, sequencing covered only the TCR beta chain, with no alpha chain pairing. Inferences about post-ART repertoire changes are limited because no data were available on ART adherence, viral resistance or therapy changes. The samples were dated from the mid-2000s to the late 2010s, and the ART regimens that were used may be less effective than current ART regimens. HIV repertoires had narrower CDR3 length ranges than controls, and the network structure suggested an antigen-experienced repertoire that shifted only slightly toward naive after ART. Expanded TRB clones identified before ART initiation dominated the repertoire at all time points, although this dominance fluctuated and declined in many PLHIV after ART. Because pre-ART samples had limited cell numbers, unsorted PBMC were profiled rather than sorted CD4+ and CD8+ T cells. A significant increase in TRB diversity was found to be associated with ART initiation, although TRB diversity was observed to remain significantly below that of transplant donor controls even after long-term ART.

To be included, a participant needed at least one PBMC sample from before ART initiation plus at least two post-ART samples. All participants with HIV were treated in the United States of America. Before DNA extraction, cryopreserved samples of about 0.95-11 million PBMC were thawed and then washed. At the time of the earliest PBMC sample, participants with HIV were aged between roughly 20 and 54 years. Per participant, PBMC samples came from 1-4 timepoints prior to ART initiation and 2-8 timepoints following ART initiation, for a median of 7 samples. Serial HIV viral load, CD4+ T-cell count, ART history and demographic data were obtained for every participant. Using a Qiagen kit on a QIAcube, genomic DNA was extracted from unsorted PBMC, with samples processed in batches of 12. Sequencing of the TRB variable region was done with the immunoSEQ hsTCRB v3.0 assay at survey level resolution. The target sequencing depth for TRB was 40,000-50,000 T-cell genomes per sample. TRB libraries were pooled and sequenced on an Illumina MiSeq using a v3 150-cycle kit. As for the original processing: Repertoire analysis was run in R within a reproducible Nextflow workflow that covered QC, data transformation and analysis. Custom analyses were implemented in LymphoSeq2, an R package for AIRR-Seq data exploration. A handful of samples that produced fewer than 5000 total TRB sequences were removed, so approximately 190 HIV repertoires were analyzed. Of the roughly 190 retained HIV repertoires, under 65 were collected before and around 130 after ART initiation. Each repertoire was downsampled to 5000 TRB nucleotide sequences, and summary statistics were averaged across 100 downsampling iterations. The analysis kept only TRB sequences whose CDR3 regions were at least seven amino acids long. Diversity was assessed using a clonality score derived from Shannon entropy and using the Gini coefficient. In the repertoire networks, any two of the top 5000 CDR3 amino acid sequences were linked whenever the two sequences differed by an edit distance of one. For TRB CDR3 amino acid sequences, antigen specificity groups and MHC restriction were predicted with GLIPH2. To flag known associations with CMV, EBV, HIV or tissue antigens, CDR3 amino acid sequences were compared against VDJdb and McPAS-TCR. Pre-ART, post-ART and control groups were compared with Wilcoxon signed-rank tests and Holm-Bonferroni correction. TCRdb carries this immuneACCESS record with in-frame sequences only. Its versions omit some clonotypes, under half of them owing to an unresolved V gene in the studies checked, with the rest unexplained. D and trimming come from the DNA, and the V and J calls and clone size come from that table. The sample contains 15,000 to 20,000 clones, approximately 81% of them found a single time. The top ten clones comprise 8.8% of the sample.

The chain links TRBV10-2 with TRBJ1-1, and 7 junction bases match TRBD1. The TCR originated in a man aged 45-60 years with HIV. Sequences were derived from unsorted PBMCs, sampled 0.3 years before starting antiretroviral therapy. The CDR3 region has the sequence CASSERGGAVSWDTEAFF. The nucleotide sequence reads TGCGCCAGCAGTGAACGAGGGGGCGCGGTGAGTTGGGACACTGAAGCTTTCTTT.